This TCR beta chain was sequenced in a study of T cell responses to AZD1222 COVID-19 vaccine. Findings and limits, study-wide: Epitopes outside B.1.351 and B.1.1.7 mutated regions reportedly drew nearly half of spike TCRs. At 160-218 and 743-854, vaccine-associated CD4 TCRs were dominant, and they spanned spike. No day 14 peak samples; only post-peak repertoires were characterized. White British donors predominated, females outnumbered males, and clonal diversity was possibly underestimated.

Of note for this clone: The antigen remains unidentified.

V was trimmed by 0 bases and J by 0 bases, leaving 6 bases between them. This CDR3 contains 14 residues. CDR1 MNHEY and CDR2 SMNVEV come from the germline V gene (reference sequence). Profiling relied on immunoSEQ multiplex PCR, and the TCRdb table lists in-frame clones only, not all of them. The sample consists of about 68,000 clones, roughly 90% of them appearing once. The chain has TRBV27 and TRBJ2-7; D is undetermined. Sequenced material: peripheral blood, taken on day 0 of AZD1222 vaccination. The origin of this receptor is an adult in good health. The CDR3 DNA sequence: TGTGCCAGCAGTTTATCGTGGGGCTCCTACGAGCAGTACTTC. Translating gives CASSLSWGSYEQYF.